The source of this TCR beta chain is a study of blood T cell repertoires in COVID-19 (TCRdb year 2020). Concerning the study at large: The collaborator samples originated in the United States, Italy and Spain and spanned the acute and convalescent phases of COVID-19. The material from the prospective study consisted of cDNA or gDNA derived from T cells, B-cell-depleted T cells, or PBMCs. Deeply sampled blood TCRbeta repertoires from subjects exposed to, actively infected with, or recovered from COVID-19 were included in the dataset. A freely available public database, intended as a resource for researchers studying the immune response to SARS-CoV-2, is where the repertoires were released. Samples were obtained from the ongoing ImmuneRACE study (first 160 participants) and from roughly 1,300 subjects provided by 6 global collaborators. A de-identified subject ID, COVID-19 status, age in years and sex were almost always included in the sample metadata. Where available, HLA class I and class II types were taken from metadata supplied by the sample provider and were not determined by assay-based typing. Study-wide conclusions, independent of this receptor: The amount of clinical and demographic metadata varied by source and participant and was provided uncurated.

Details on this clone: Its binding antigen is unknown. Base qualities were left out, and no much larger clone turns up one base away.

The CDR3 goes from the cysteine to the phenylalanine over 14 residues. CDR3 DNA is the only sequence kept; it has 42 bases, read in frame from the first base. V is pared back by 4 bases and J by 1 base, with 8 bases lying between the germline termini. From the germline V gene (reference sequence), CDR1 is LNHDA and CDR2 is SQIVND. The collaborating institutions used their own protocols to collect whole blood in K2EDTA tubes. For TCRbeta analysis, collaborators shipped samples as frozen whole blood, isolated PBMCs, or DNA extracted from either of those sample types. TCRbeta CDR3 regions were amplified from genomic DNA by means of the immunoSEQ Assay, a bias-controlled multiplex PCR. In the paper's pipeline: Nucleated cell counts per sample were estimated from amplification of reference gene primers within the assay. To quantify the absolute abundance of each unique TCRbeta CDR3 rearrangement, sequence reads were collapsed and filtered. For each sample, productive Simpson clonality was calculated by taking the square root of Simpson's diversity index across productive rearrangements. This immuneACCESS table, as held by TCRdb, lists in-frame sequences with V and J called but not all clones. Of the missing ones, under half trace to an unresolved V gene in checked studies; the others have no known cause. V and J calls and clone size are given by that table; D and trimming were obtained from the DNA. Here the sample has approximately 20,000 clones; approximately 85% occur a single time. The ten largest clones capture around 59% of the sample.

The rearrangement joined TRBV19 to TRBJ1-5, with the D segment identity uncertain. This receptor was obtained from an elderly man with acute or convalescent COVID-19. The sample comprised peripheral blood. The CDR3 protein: CASSRAGSNQPQHF. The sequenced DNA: TGTGCCAGTAGTAGGGCAGGAAGCAATCAGCCCCAGCATTTT.